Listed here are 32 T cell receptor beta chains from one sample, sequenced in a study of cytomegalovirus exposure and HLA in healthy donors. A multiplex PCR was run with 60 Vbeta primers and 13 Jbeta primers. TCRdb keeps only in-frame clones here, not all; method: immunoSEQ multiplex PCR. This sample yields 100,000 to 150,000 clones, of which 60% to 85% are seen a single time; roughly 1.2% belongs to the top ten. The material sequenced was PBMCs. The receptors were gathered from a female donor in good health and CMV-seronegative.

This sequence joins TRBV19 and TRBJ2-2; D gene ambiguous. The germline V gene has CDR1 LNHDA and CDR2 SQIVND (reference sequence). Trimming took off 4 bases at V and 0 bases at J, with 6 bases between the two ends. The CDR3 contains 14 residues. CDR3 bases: TGTGCCAGTAGTAGGCAAGCGAACACCGGGGAGCTGTTTTTT. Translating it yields CASSRQANTGELFF. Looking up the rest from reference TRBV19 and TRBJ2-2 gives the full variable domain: DGGITQSPKYLFRKEGQNVTLSCEQNLNHDAMYWYRQDPGQGLRLIYYSQIVNDFQKGDIAEGYSVSREKKESFPLTVTSAQKNPTAFYLCASSRQANTGELFFGEGSRLTVL.

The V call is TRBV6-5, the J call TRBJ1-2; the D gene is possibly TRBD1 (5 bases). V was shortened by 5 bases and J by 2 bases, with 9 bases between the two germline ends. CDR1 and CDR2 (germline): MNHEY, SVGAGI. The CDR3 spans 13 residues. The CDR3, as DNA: TGTGCCAGCAGTAAGGGGAACAACTATGGCTACACCTTC. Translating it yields CASSKGNNYGYTF.

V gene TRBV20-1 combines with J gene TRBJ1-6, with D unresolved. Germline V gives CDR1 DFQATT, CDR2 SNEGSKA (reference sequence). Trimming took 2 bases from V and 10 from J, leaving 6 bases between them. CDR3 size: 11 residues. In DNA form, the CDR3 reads TGCAGTGCTAGATCGGGATCACCCCTCCACTTT. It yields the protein CSARSGSPLHF.

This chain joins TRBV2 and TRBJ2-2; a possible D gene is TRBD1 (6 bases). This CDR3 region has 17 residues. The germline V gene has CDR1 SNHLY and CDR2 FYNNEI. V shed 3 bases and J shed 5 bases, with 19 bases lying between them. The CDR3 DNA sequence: TGTGCCAGCAGTGAGGGTTGGGCGACAGGTGATACCGGGGAGCTGTTTTTT. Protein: CASSEGWATGDTGELFF.

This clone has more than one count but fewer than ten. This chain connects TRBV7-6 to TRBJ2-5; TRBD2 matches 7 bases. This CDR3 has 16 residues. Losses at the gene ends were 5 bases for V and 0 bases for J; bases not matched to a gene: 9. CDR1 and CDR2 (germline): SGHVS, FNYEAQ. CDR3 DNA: TGTGCCAGCAGCGCAGGGACTACGTCTTACCAAGAGACCCAGTACTTC. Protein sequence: CASSAGTTSYQETQYF.

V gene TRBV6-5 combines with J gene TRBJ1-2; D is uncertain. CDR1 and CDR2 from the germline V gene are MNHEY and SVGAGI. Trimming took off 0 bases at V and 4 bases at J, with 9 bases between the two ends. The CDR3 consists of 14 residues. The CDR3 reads CASSYSPGVYGYTF. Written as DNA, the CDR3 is TGTGCCAGCAGTTACTCTCCCGGAGTCTATGGCTACACCTTC.

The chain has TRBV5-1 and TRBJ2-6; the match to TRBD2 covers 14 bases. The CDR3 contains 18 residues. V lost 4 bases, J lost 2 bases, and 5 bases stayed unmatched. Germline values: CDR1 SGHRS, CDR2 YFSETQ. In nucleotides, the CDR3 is TGCGCCAGCAGCCTCACGACTAGCGGGGGGGCTGGGGCCAACGTCCTGACTTTC. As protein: CASSLTTSGGAGANVLTF. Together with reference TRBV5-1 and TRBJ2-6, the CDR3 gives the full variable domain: KAGVTQTPRYLIKTRGQQVTLSCSPISGHRSVSWYQQTPGQGLQFLFEYFSETQRNKGNFPGRFSGRQFSNSRSEMNVSTLELGDSALYLCASSLTTSGGAGANVLTFGAGSRLTVL.

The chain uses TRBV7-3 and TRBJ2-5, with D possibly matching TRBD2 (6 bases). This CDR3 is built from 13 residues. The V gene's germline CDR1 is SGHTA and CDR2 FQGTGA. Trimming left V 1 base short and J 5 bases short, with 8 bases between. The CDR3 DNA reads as TGTGCCAGCAGCTTAAGGGAGGCGGAGACCCAGTACTTC. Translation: CASSLREAETQYF.

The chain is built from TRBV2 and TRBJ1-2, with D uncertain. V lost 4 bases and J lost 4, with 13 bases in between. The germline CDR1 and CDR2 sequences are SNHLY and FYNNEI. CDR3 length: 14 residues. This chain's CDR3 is CASSGAGLAYGYTF. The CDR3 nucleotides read TGTGCCAGCAGTGGAGCTGGTCTAGCCTATGGCTACACCTTC.

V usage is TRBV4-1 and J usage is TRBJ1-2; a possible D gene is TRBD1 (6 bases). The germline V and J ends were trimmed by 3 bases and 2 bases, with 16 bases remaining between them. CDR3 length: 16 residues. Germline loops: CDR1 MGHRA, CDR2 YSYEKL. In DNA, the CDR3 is TGCGCCAGCAGCCACGCCGACCGGGACAACAACTATGGCTACACCTTC. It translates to CASSHADRDNNYGYTF.

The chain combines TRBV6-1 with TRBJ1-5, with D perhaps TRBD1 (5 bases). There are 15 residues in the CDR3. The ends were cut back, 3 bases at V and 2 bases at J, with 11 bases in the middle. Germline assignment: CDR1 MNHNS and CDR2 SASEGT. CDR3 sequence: CASSDTGFGNQPQHF. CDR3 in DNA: TGTGCCAGCAGTGATACAGGTTTTGGCAATCAGCCCCAGCATTTT.

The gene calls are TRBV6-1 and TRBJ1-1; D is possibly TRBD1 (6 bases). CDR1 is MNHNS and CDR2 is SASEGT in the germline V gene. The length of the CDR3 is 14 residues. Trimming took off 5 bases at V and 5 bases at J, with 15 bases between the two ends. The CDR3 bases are TGTGCCAGCAGTTATCGGGGGGCAAGGACTGAAGCTTTCTTT. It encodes CASSYRGARTEAFF.

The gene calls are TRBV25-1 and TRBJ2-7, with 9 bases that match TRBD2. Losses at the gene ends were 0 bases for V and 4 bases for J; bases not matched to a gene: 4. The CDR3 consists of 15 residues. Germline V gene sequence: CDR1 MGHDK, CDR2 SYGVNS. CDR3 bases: TGTGCCAGCAGTGAATACTCTAGCGGGGCATACGAGCAGTACTTC. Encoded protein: CASSEYSSGAYEQYF.

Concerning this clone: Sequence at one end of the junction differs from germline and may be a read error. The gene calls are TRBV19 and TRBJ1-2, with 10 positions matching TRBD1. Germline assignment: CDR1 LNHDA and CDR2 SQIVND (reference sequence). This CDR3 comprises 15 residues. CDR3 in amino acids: CASSTWTGGHYGYTF. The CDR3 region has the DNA TGTGCCAGTAGTACATGGACAGGGGGACACTACGGCTACACCTTC.

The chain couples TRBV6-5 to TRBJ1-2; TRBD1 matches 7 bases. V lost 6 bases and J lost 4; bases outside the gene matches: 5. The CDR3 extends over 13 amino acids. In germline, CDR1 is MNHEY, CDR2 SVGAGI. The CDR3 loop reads CASRMDRLYGYTF. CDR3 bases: TGTGCCAGCAGAATGGACAGGCTCTATGGCTACACCTTC.

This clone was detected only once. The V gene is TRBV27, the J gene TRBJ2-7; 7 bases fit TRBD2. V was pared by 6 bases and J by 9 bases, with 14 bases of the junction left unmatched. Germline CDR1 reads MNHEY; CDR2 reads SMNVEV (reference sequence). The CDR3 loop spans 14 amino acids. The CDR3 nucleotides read TGTGCCAGCAGCTCCCCACTGCGGGGGTCCGGGCAGTACTTC. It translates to CASSSPLRGSGQYF.

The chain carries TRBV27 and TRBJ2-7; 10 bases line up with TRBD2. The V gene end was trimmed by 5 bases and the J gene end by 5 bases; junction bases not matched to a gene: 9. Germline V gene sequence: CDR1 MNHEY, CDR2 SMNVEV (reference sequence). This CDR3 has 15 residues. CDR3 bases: TGTGCCAGCAGTGTTAATAGCGGGGGGATGCACGAGCAGTACTTC. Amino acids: CASSVNSGGMHEQYF.

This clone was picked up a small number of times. CDR3 loop: CASSRQGADTQYF. The CDR3 DNA reads TGTGCCAGCAGCCGACAGGGGGCGGATACGCAGTATTTT. The chain employs TRBV14 and TRBJ2-3; TRBD1 matches at 10 bases. With 4 bases clipped from V and 6 bases from J, the junction kept 1 base outside the gene matches. CDR3 size: 13 residues. Looked up from germline, CDR1 is SGHDN and CDR2 is FVKESK.

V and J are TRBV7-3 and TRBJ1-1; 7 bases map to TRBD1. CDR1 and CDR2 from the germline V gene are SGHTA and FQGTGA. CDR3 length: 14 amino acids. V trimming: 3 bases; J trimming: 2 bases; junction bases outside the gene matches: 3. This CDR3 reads CASSFQGGNTEAFF. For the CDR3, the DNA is TGTGCCAGCAGCTTTCAGGGGGGTAACACTGAAGCTTTCTTT.

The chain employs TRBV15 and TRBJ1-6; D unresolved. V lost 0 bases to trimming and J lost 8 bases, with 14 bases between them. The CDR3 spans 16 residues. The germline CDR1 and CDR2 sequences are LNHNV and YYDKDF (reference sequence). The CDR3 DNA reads TGTGCCACCAGCAGAGATCTGAGGCAGGAGGATTCACCCCTCCACTTT. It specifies CATSRDLRQEDSPLHF. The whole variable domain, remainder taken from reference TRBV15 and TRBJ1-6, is DAMVIQNPRYQVTQFGKPVTLSCSQTLNHNVMYWYQQKSSQAPKLLFHYYDKDFNNEADTPDNFQSRRPNTSFCFLDIRSPGLGDTAMYLCATSRDLRQEDSPLHFGNGTRLTVT.

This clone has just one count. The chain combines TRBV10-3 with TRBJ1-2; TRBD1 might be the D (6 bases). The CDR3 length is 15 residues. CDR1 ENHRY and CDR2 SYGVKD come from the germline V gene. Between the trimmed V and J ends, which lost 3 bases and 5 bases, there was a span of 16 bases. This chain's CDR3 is CAISDNPRGPYGYTF. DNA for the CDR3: TGTGCCATCAGTGACAACCCCAGGGGACCTTATGGCTACACCTTC.

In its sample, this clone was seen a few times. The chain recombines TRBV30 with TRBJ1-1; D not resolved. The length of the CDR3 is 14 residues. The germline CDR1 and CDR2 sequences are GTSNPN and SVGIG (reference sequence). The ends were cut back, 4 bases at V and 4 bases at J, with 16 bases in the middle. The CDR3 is CAWIGSSGSTEAFF. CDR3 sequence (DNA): TGTGCCTGGATTGGTTCTTCAGGCTCCACTGAAGCTTTCTTT.

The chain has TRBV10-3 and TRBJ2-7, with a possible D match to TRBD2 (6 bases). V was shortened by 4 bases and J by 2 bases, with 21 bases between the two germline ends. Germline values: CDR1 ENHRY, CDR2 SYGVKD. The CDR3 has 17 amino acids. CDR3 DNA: TGTGCCATCAGTGGCCGGCGCGGGATGAATCTACCCTACGAGCAGTACTTC. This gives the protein CAISGRRGMNLPYEQYF.

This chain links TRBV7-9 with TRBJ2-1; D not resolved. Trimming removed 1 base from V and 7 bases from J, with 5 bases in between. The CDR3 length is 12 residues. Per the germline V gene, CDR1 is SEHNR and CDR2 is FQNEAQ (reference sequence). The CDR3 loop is CASSLGQNEQFF. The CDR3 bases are TGTGCCAGCAGCTTAGGCCAGAATGAGCAGTTCTTC.

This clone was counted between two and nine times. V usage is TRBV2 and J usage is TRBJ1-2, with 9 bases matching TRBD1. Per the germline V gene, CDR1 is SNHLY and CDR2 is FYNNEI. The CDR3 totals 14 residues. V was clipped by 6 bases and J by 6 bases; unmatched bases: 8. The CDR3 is CASSSNRGQNGYTF. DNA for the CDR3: TGTGCCAGCAGCTCCAACAGGGGGCAGAATGGCTACACCTTC.

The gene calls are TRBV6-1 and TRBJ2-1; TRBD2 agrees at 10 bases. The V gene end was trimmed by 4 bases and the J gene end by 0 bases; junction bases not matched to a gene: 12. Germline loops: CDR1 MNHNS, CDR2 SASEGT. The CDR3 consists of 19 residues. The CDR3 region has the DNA TGTGCCAGCAGTGGGGGGTCTAGCGGGGGCTCCCTCTCCTACAATGAGCAGTTCTTC. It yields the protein CASSGGSSGGSLSYNEQFF.

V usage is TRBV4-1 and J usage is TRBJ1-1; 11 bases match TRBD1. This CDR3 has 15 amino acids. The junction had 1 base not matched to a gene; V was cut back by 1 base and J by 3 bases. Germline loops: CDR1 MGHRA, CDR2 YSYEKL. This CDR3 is CASSQAGQGDTEAFF. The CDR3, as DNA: TGCGCCAGCAGCCAAGCGGGACAGGGGGACACTGAAGCTTTCTTT.

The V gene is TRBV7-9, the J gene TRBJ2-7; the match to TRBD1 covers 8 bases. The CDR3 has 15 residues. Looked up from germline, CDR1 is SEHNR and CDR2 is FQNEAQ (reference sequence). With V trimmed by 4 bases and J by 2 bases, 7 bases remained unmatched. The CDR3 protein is CASSSRQGSPYEQYF. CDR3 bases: TGTGCCAGCAGCTCCAGACAGGGGTCCCCCTACGAGCAGTACTTC.

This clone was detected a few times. The CDR3 spells CASSRSLGQGYSVDGYTF. The CDR3 DNA follows: TGCGCCAGCAGCAGATCCCTGGGACAGGGGTATTCGGTGGATGGCTACACCTTC. J is TRBJ1-2 and V is TRBV5-1, with TRBD1 matching 10 bases. Looked up from germline, CDR1 is SGHRS and CDR2 is YFSETQ. Trimming took 4 bases from V and 6 from J; bases not matched to a gene: 18. The CDR3 extends over 18 amino acids.

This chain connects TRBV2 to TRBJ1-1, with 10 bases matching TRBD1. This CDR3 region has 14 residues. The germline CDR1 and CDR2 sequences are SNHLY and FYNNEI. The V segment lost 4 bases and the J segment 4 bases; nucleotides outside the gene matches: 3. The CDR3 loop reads CASSGRTGGTEAFF. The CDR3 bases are TGTGCCAGCAGTGGAAGGACAGGGGGCACTGAAGCTTTCTTT.

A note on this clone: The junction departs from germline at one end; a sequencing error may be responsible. CDR3 region: CSSSSSWIDSRTYEQYF. The CDR3 DNA sequence: TGTTCCAGCAGCTCGTCGTGGATCGACAGCCGAACCTACGAGCAGTACTTC. The chain uses TRBV7-9 and TRBJ2-7; possibly TRBD1 for D (5 bases). The germline CDR1 and CDR2 sequences are SEHNR and FQNEAQ (reference sequence). This CDR3 contains 17 residues.

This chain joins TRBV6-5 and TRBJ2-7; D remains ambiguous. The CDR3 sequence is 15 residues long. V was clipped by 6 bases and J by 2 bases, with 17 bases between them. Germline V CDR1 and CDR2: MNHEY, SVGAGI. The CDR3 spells CASRPTNGSPYEQYF. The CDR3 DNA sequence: TGTGCCAGCAGGCCGACAAATGGGTCCCCCTACGAGCAGTACTTC.